What follows are 7 T cell receptor beta chains derived from one specimen sequenced in a study of blood T cell repertoires in COVID-19. Libraries were prepared by immunoSEQ multiplex PCR; TCRdb keeps only in-frame clonotypes and omits some of them. The data contain about 70,000 clones, around 80% of them singletons. Source material: peripheral blood. These receptors all stem from a woman aged 80 or over with active or convalescent COVID-19.

The gene calls are TRBV11-2 and TRBJ2-7; D perhaps matches TRBD2 (5 bases). The length of the CDR3 is 14 residues. The V end was cut by 2 bases, the J end by 9 bases, with 17 bases between. Looked up from germline, CDR1 is SGHAT and CDR2 is FQNNGV. The CDR3 nucleotides are TGTGCCAGCAGCTTACCCCCGGGGATGTCTCGGCAGTACTTC. This sequence encodes CASSLPPGMSRQYF.

The chain has TRBV15 and TRBJ1-1, with D possibly TRBD1 on 5 matching bases. This CDR3 region has 14 residues. The V and J ends lost 0 bases and 6 bases respectively, with 11 bases between them. CDR1 and CDR2 (germline): LNHNV, YYDKDF (reference sequence). The CDR3 spells CATSRDGGEAEAFF. The CDR3 nucleotides are TGTGCCACCAGCAGAGACGGGGGGGAAGCTGAAGCTTTCTTT.

This clone was found a few times. V and J are TRBV5-1 and TRBJ2-7, with 9 nucleotides matching TRBD2. After removal of 0 bases from V and 3 bases from J, the junction contained 7 bases not matched to a gene. The CDR3 spans 16 residues. CDR1 and CDR2 (germline): SGHRS, YFSETQ. The CDR3 nucleotides are TGCGCCAGCAGCTTGGGGTCCGGACTAGCGAGCTACGAGCAGTACTTC. Its protein product is CASSLGSGLASYEQYF. Based on the CDR3 plus reference TRBV5-1 and TRBJ2-7, the full variable domain is KAGVTQTPRYLIKTRGQQVTLSCSPISGHRSVSWYQQTPGQGLQFLFEYFSETQRNKGNFPGRFSGRQFSNSRSEMNVSTLELGDSALYLCASSLGSGLASYEQYFGPGTRLTVT.

The genes are TRBV11-2 and TRBJ1-4; no reliable D call. The CDR3 totals 14 residues. V was trimmed by 6 bases and J by 4 bases, leaving 12 bases between them. Germline V gives CDR1 SGHAT, CDR2 FQNNGV. The CDR3 DNA reads as TGTGCCAGCAGTTACACCGGGAGTAATGAAAAACTGTTTTTT. This gives the protein CASSYTGSNEKLFF.

V and J are TRBV15 and TRBJ2-1; D may be TRBD2 (6 bases). V lost 5 bases and J 6 bases, leaving 17 bases between the germline ends. From germline, CDR1 is LNHNV and CDR2 YYDKDF (reference sequence). The CDR3 loop spans 15 amino acids. This CDR3 is CATSGGGRSRNEQFF. The DNA of the CDR3 is TGTGCCACCAGCGGGGGTGGGAGGAGCCGCAATGAGCAGTTCTTC.

As concerns this clone: Being one base from a much bigger clone, this may be a read error. This chain connects TRBV6-5 to TRBJ1-4; 7 nucleotides line up with TRBD1. V lost 5 bases and J lost 4; bases outside the gene matches: 4. This CDR3 region has 14 residues. CDR1 and CDR2 (germline): MNHEY, SVGAGI. CDR3 residues: CASSRGQLNEKLFF. CDR3 DNA sequence: TGTGCCAGCAGTCGGGGACAGCTTAATGAAAAACTGTTTTTT.

This clone was observed a single time. Other DNA variants within this sample encode the same CDR3. The chain employs TRBV2 and TRBJ1-4; D is ambiguous. CDR3 length equals 12 residues. The V gene lost 4 bases and the J gene lost 6 bases, with 6 bases spanning the gap. Germline V gene data show CDR1 as SNHLY and CDR2 as FYNNEI. CDR3 bases: TGTGCCAGCAGTGTTTCTTATGAAAAACTGTTTTTT. Translating gives CASSVSYEKLFF.